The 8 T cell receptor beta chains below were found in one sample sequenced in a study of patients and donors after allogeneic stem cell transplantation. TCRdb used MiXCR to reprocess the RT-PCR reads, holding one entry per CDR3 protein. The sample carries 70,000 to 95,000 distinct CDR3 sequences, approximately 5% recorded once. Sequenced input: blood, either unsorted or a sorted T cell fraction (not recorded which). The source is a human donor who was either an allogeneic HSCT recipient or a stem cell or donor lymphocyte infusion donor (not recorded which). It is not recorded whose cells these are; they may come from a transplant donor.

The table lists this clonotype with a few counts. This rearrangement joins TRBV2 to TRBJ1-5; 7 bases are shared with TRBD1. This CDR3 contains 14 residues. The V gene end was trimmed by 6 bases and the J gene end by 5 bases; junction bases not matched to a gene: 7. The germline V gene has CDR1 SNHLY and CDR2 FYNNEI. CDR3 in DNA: TGTGCCAGCAGCCAGGGACAGAATTATCAGCCCCAGCATTTT. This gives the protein CASSQGQNYQPQHF.

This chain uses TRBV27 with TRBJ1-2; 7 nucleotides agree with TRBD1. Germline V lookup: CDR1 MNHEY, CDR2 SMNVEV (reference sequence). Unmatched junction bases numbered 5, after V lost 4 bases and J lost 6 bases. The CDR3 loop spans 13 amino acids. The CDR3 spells CASSSDRADGYTF. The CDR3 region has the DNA TGTGCCAGCAGTTCAGACAGGGCGGATGGCTACACCTTC.

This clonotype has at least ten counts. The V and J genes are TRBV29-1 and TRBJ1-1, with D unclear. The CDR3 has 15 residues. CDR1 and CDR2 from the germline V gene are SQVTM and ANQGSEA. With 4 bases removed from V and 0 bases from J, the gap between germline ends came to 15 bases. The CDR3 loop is CSVGAGWGMNTEAFF. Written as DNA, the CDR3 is TGCAGCGTTGGGGCGGGGTGGGGAATGAACACTGAAGCTTTCTTT. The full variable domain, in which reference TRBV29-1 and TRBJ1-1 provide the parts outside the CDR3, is SAVISQKPSRDICQRGTSLTIQCQVDSQVTMMFWYRQQPGQSLTLIATANQGSEATYESGFVIDKFPISRPNLTFSTLTVSNMSPEDSSIYLCSVGAGWGMNTEAFFGQGTRLTVV.

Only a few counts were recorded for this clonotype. CDR3 region: CASSLSQFRTDTQYF. In nucleotides, the CDR3 is TGTGCCAGCAGCTTGTCCCAGTTCAGAACAGATACGCAGTATTTT. The gene calls are TRBV5-4 and TRBJ2-3; no reliable D call. The V end was cut by 1 base, the J end by 3 bases, with 12 bases between. Germline lookup yields CDR1 SGHNT and CDR2 YYREEE (reference sequence). The CDR3 runs 15 residues. Supplemented by reference TRBV5-4 and TRBJ2-3, the full variable domain reads ETGVTQSPTHLIKTRGQQVTLRCSSQSGHNTVSWYQQALGQGPQFIFQYYREEENGRGNFPPRFSGLQFPNYSSELNVNALELDDSALYLCASSLSQFRTDTQYFGPGTRLTVL.

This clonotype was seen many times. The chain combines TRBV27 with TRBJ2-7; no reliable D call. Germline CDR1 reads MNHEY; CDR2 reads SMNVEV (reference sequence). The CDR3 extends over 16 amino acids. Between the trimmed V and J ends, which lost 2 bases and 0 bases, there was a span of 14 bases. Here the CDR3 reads CASSLGPDKRSYEQYF. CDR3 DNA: TGTGCCAGCAGTTTAGGGCCGGATAAACGCTCCTACGAGCAGTACTTC.

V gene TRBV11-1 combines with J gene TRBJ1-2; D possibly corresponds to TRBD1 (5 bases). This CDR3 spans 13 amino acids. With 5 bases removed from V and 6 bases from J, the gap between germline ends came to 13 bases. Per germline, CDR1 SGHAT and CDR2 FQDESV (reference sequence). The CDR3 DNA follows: TGTGCCAGCAGCCCCGGGACCCGGAATGGCTACACCTTC. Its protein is CASSPGTRNGYTF.

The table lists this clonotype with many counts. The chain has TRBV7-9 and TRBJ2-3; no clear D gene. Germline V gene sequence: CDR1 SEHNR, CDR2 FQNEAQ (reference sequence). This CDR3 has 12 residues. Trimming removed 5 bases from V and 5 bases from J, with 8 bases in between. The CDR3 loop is CASSPQGDTQYF. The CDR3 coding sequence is TGTGCCAGCAGCCCACAAGGAGATACGCAGTATTTT.

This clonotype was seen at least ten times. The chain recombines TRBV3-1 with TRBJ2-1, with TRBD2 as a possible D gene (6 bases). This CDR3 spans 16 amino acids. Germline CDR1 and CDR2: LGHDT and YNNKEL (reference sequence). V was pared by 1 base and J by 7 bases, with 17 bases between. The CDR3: CASSQVFLGGRNEQFF. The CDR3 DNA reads TGTGCCAGCAGCCAAGTCTTCTTGGGGGGTAGGAATGAGCAGTTCTTC.